Detailed here is one T cell receptor (beta chain). This sample was taken from a study of blood T cell repertoires in COVID-19. About the study: Acute and convalescent COVID-19 samples came from the United States, Italy and Spain. Sample material is recorded as cDNA or gDNA derived from T cells, B-cell-depleted T cells, or PBMCs.

Under the authors' procedure: Amplification with reference gene primers provided the estimates of nucleated cell counts. The table came from immunoSEQ multiplex PCR; TCRdb's copy has only in-frame clones and leaves some out. The V and J calls and the clone size are those of that table, but D and trimming were determined from the DNA. The sample contains roughly 230,000 clones, approximately 81% of which appear only once. The TCR comes from a woman aged 80 or older with acute or convalescent COVID-19. The sample taken for sequencing was peripheral blood.

The DNA of the CDR3 is TGTGCCACCAGCAGAGGGCAGGGGATGGGAAAACTGTTTTTT. Its translation is CATSRGQGMGKLFF. The chain couples TRBV15 to TRBJ1-4, with TRBD1 as a possible D gene (6 bases). CDR1 and CDR2 (germline): LNHNV, YYDKDF (reference sequence). The CDR3 extends over 14 amino acids. Trimming removed 1 base from V and 10 bases from J, with 13 bases in between.